Below, 22 T cell receptor beta chains from the same sample are listed, as sequenced in a study of tumor-infiltrating lymphocytes in primary liver carcinoma. Unsorted bulk tissue of about 20-32 mg yielded co-extracted RNA and DNA. Using a constant-region primer together with ProtoScript II reverse transcriptase, TCR beta cDNA was made from 500 ng of total RNA. The TCR beta library was amplified through three nested multiplex PCR rounds in a modified ARM-PCR procedure. A C-beta reverse primer was combined with TRBV1-TRBV30 forward primers in the first two PCR rounds, and each round had approximately 10 cycles. One entry per CDR3 protein results from TCRdb running MiXCR on the multiplex PCR reads. The sample consists of 80,000 to 100,000 distinct CDR3 sequences, just under 70% of them appearing once. Sequenced sample: tumor-adjacent normal liver tissue. All receptors come from a man aged 35 to 55 with primary liver carcinoma and hepatitis B virus infection.

This clonotype was seen once. Mismatch with germline at one junction end may stem from a read error. V is TRBV11-2 and J is TRBJ2-3; D gene unclear. This CDR3 spans 15 amino acids. The germline gives CDR1 SGHAT, CDR2 FQNNGV. CDR3 sequence reads: CASSLSQLSTDTQYF. The CDR3 DNA follows: TGCGCCAGCAGCTTATCACAGCTAAGCACAGATACGCAGTATTTT.

Concerning this clonotype itself: Compared with germline, one end of the junction differs, possibly owing to a read error. V is TRBV6-5 and J is TRBJ2-7; weak D call: TRBD2 (6 bases). CDR3 length equals 15 residues. Germline V gene sequence: CDR1 MNHEY, CDR2 SVGAGI. The CDR3 is CASSYSTEGTYERYF. DNA for the CDR3: TGCGCCAGCAGTTACTCAACGGAGGGGACGTACGAGCGGTACTTC.

To note about this clonotype: A read error is possible here, since a much larger clone lies one base away. DNA for the CDR3: TGCGCCAGCAGCTCCCGACTAGCGGTCCTGAACGATACGCAGTATTTT. This translates into CASSSRLAVLNDTQYF. The chain links TRBV5-1 to TRBJ2-3, with 9 bases aligning to TRBD2. The CDR3 sequence is 16 residues long. The germline gives CDR1 SGHRS, CDR2 YFSETQ. The V segment lost 3 bases and the J segment 6 bases; nucleotides outside the gene matches: 11.

Concerning this clonotype itself: The junction departs from germline at one end; a sequencing error may be responsible. The V and J genes are TRBV29-1 and TRBJ2-2, with 8 positions matching TRBD2. The germline V gene has CDR1 SQVTM and CDR2 ANQGSEA. The CDR3 has 15 residues. This CDR3 is CSVEDAAGGPEELFF. DNA for the CDR3: TGTAGCGTTGAAGACGCCGCGGGAGGCCCCGAGGAGCTGTTTTTT.

For this clonotype: A much larger clone lies a single base off, so this may be a read error. This chain connects TRBV6-5 to TRBJ2-1, with D perhaps TRBD1 (6 bases). CDR1 and CDR2 from the germline V gene are MNHEY and SVGAGI. The CDR3 contains 15 residues. In nucleotides, the CDR3 is TGTGCCAGCAGTTACGAAGGACAGTCTTACAATGAGCAGCTCTTC. Amino acids: CASSYEGQSYNEQLF.

At least ten counts were recorded for this clonotype. The chain joins TRBV6-1 to TRBJ1-1; 8 bases map to TRBD1. Germline V CDR1 and CDR2: MNHNS, SASEGT. The CDR3 runs 12 residues. V shed 10 bases and J 8 bases; nucleotides not matched to a gene: 9. The CDR3 protein is CATSGQALEAFF. As DNA, the CDR3 is TGTGCCACTTCGGGACAGGCACTCGAAGCTTTCTTT.

This clonotype was counted ten times or more. The junction departs from germline at one end; a sequencing error may be responsible. The V call is TRBV12-3 or TRBV12-4, the J call TRBJ2-7, with D hard to call. The CDR3 is 13 amino acids. The CDR3: CASTPPVGYEQYF. In DNA, the CDR3 is TGTGCGAGCACGCCGCCCGTGGGGTACGAGCAGTACTTC.

The chain carries TRBV11-2 and TRBJ2-7; D gene ambiguous. The CDR3 contains 14 residues. V was clipped by 1 base and J by 0 bases, with 7 bases between them. The V gene's germline CDR1 is SGHAT and CDR2 FQNNGV. The DNA of the CDR3 is TGTGCCAGCAGCTTAGTACTCCTCTCCTACGAGCAGTACTTC. Protein sequence: CASSLVLLSYEQYF.

The rearrangement joins TRBV5-4 to TRBJ2-7; tentative D call: TRBD2 (6 bases). This CDR3 is 14 amino acids long. The V gene lost 6 bases and the J gene lost 6 bases, with 19 bases spanning the gap. Germline loops: CDR1 SGHNT, CDR2 YYREEE (reference sequence). The CDR3 DNA is TGTGCCAGCACTTCGGGGGACCCCTCGGGCGAGCAGTACTTC. It codes for CASTSGDPSGEQYF. Filled out from reference TRBV5-4 and TRBJ2-7, the complete variable domain reads ETGVTQSPTHLIKTRGQQVTLRCSSQSGHNTVSWYQQALGQGPQFIFQYYREEENGRGNFPPRFSGLQFPNYSSELNVNALELDDSALYLCASTSGDPSGEQYFGPGTRLTVT.

On this clonotype itself: One end of the junction fails to match germline, which may point to a read error. V is TRBV11-2 and J is TRBJ2-1; TRBD2 matches at 9 bases. Looked up from germline, CDR1 is SGHAT and CDR2 is FQNNGV. The CDR3 has 15 amino acids. The CDR3 loop is CASSSRTSVYNEHFF. CDR3 coding DNA: TGTGCCAGTAGCTCCCGGACTAGCGTTTACAATGAGCATTTCTTC.

Concerning this clonotype itself: A much larger clonotype is one base distant, so this may be a read error. The final CDR3 position lacks the conserved phenylalanine or tryptophan, pointing to a likely read error. J is TRBJ2-1 and V is TRBV5-6; possibly TRBD1 for D (7 bases). CDR3 length: 14 amino acids. Trimming removed 8 bases from V and 8 bases from J, with 20 bases in between. The V gene's germline CDR1 is SGHDT and CDR2 YYEEEE. CDR3 bases: TGTGCCAGGGCAGACAGGGAGGATTGGGATGAGCAGTTCTCC. Residues: CARADREDWDEQFS.

This clonotype came up many times. The chain is built from TRBV29-1 and TRBJ2-1, with D possibly TRBD1 on 5 matching bases. The germline V and J ends were trimmed by 5 bases and 3 bases, with 8 bases remaining between them. CDR3 length: 12 residues. From germline, CDR1 is SQVTM and CDR2 ANQGSEA. The DNA of the CDR3 is TGCAGCGTTTCACAGGTCTACAATGAGCAGTTCTTC. Its translation: CSVSQVYNEQFF.

In its sample, this clonotype was seen many times. DNA of the CDR3: TGTGCCAGCAGTTACTTCCCTAGCGGGACCTATGAGCAGTTCTTC. Protein: CASSYFPSGTYEQFF. The rearrangement uses TRBV6-5 and TRBJ2-1; 9 bases align to TRBD2. Per the germline V gene, CDR1 is MNHEY and CDR2 is SVGAGI. There are 15 residues in the CDR3. The ends lost 1 base at V and 8 bases at J; junction bases unmatched: 6.

Comment on this clonotype: One base away lies a much larger clone, so this may be a sequencing read error. J is TRBJ2-1 and V is TRBV5-6; D gene ambiguous. Germline lookup yields CDR1 SGHDT and CDR2 YYEEEE. V dropped 3 bases and J dropped 10 bases, with 8 bases sitting between them. This CDR3 is built from 11 residues. CDR3 residues: CASSSNQEQFF. CDR3 bases: TGTGCCAGCAGCTCGAACCAGGAGCAGTTCTTC.

The J gene is TRBJ1-1, the V gene TRBV28; maybe TRBD1 (6 bases). CDR1 is MDHEN, CDR2 SYDVKM, per germline. The V end lost 7 bases, the J end lost 5 bases, and 23 bases lay between the germline ends. There are 16 residues in the CDR3. DNA for the CDR3: TGTGCCAGCACCCTCGCCTTTGTGGGGGCAGTGACTGAAGCTTTCTTT. Translating gives CASTLAFVGAVTEAFF.

A word on this clonotype: Since the CDR3 does not end with the conserved phenylalanine or tryptophan, this likely comes from a read error. This chain joins TRBV6-5 and TRBJ2-4, with D possibly being TRBD2 (5 bases). From germline, CDR1 is MNHEY and CDR2 SVGAGI. This CDR3 has 14 amino acids. DNA for the CDR3: TGTGCCAGCAGCCCCGCGAGGGATTTAAACATACAGTACTTA. Translation: CASSPARDLNIQYL.

By sample share, this clonotype is medium-sized (0.01 to 0.1%). V usage is TRBV4-2 and J usage is TRBJ2-7; D is perhaps TRBD2 (5 bases). The germline V gene encodes CDR1 LGHNA and CDR2 YNFKEQ. The CDR3 spans 14 residues. Trimming cost V 0 bases and J 2 bases, with 8 bases left between them. The CDR3 is CASSQEGSTYEQYF. CDR3 nucleotides: TGTGCCAGCAGCCAAGAAGGGAGCACCTACGAGCAGTACTTC.

This clonotype was recorded a few times. This chain joins TRBV28 and TRBJ1-1, with a tentative D call TRBD1 (6 bases). V lost 5 bases to trimming and J lost 1 base, with 11 bases between them. Per germline, CDR1 MDHEN and CDR2 SYDVKM. The CDR3 totals 14 residues. CDR3 in amino acids: CASSILTGNTEAFF. The CDR3 DNA reads as TGTGCCAGCAGTATATTGACAGGGAACACTGAAGCTTTCTTT.

The chain joins TRBV5-4 to TRBJ2-2; 8 positions agree with TRBD1. The CDR3 has 16 residues. V shed 8 bases and J 7 bases; nucleotides not matched to a gene: 16. From germline, CDR1 is SGHNT and CDR2 YYREEE (reference sequence). CDR3 protein: CASQLEIRGRIGELFF. The CDR3 DNA sequence: TGTGCCAGTCAGCTTGAAATCAGGGGGCGTATCGGGGAGCTGTTTTTT.

About this clonotype itself: An end of the junction does not agree with germline; a read error may underlie this. The chain combines TRBV29-1 with TRBJ2-2; 8 bases match TRBD2. Germline-derived CDR1 and CDR2 are SQVTM and ANQGSEA. This CDR3 has 13 residues. Here the CDR3 DNA reads TGCTGCTCACAGCGGGAGAACACCGGGGAACTGTTTTTT. Protein sequence: CCSQRENTGELFF.

This clonotype was seen at least ten times. The chain uses TRBV28 and TRBJ2-7; 7 bases are shared with TRBD1. Germline lookup yields CDR1 MDHEN and CDR2 SYDVKM. After removal of 5 bases from V and 1 base from J, the junction contained 8 bases not matched to a gene. The CDR3 contains 15 residues. CDR3 nucleotide sequence: TGTGCCAGCAGTATAAGGGGGCCCCTGTCCTACGAGCAGTACTTC. Amino acid sequence: CASSIRGPLSYEQYF. Full variable domain (remainder filled in from reference TRBV28 and TRBJ2-7): DVKVTQSSRYLVKRTGEKVFLECVQDMDHENMFWYRQDPGLGLRLIYFSYDVKMKEKGDIPEGYSVSREKKERFSLILESASTNQTSMYLCASSIRGPLSYEQYFGPGTRLTVT.

The V and J genes are TRBV11-2 and TRBJ2-2; 11 nucleotides match TRBD1. The germline CDR1 and CDR2 sequences are SGHAT and FQNNGV. The CDR3 loop spans 18 amino acids. The ends lost 5 bases at V and 4 bases at J; junction bases unmatched: 12. The CDR3 region has the DNA TGTGCCAGCAGCCCGCGGACAGGGGGCCTCTCCACCACCGGGGAGCTGTTTTTT. Translated: CASSPRTGGLSTTGELFF. The full variable domain, completed using reference TRBV11-2 and TRBJ2-2, is EAGVAQSPRYKIIEKRQSVAFWCNPISGHATLYWYQQILGQGPKLLIQFQNNGVVDDSQLPKDRFSAERLKGVDSTLKIQPAKLEDSAVYLCASSPRTGGLSTTGELFFGEGSRLTVL.